This TCR beta chain was recorded in a study of cytomegalovirus exposure and HLA in healthy donors. Turning to the study itself: Earlier, 150 million to 200 million T cells were analyzed, and about 100 million unique TCR beta sequences were found among them.

The PCR had 60 Vbeta and 13 Jbeta primers. Sequenced by immunoSEQ multiplex PCR; TCRdb stores in-frame clones only, minus some. The data hold 150,000 to 200,000 clones, with 65% to 80% observed a single time. Turning to this clone: Its antigen is currently unknown.

This CDR3 has 15 amino acids. V was clipped by 2 bases and J by 2 bases, with 13 bases between them. The germline V gene encodes CDR1 SGHTA and CDR2 FQGNSA. Study-wide results and limits: Among TCR sequences, most were rare, though some public TCRs appeared in many donors.

The chain joins TRBV7-2 to TRBJ2-7; possible D gene TRBD1, 5 bases. The receptor comes from a woman in her thirties or forties in good health and CMV-seropositive. The sequenced sample consisted of PBMCs. The CDR3 here is CASSLIQGPAYEQYF. CDR3 nucleotides: TGTGCCAGCAGCTTAATCCAGGGCCCTGCCTACGAGCAGTACTTC.